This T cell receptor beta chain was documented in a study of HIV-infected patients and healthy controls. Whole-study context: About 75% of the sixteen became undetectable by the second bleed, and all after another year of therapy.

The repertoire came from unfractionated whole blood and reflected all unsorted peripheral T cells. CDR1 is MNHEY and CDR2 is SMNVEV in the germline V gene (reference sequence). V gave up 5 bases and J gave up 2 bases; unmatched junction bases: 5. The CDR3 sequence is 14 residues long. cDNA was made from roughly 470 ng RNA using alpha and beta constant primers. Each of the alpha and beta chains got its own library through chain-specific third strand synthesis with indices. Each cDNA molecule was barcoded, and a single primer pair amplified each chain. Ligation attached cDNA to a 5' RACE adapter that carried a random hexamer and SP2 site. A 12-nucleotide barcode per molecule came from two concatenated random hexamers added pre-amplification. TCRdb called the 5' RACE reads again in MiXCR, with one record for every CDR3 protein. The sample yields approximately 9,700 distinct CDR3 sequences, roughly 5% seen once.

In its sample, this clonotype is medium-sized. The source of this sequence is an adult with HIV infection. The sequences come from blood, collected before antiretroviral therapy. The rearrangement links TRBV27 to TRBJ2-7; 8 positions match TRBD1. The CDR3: CASSPSTGAYEQYF. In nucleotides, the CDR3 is TGTGCCAGCAGTCCTTCGACAGGGGCCTACGAGCAGTACTTC.